Following are 5 T cell receptor beta chains from one sample sequenced in a study of blood T cell repertoires in COVID-19 (dated by TCRdb to the early 2020s). Libraries were made using the immunoSEQ multiplex PCR assay. As stored in TCRdb, this immuneACCESS dataset retains in-frame rearrangements with V and J assigned. A fraction of the clones does not appear; measured against another copy, unresolved V genes explain less than half of the discrepancy, and the remainder lacks a known reason. This sample comprises around 700,000 clones, about 87% of them detected only once. Over 0.2% of the sample is taken by the ten largest. Sequenced input: peripheral blood. Receptors were obtained from a woman under 30 with acute or convalescent COVID-19.

This clone was seen once. The chain combines TRBV19 with TRBJ2-5; TRBD1 matches at 7 bases. The junction had 5 bases not matched to a gene; V was cut back by 6 bases and J by 1 base. This CDR3 has 14 residues. Per germline, CDR1 LNHDA and CDR2 SQIVND (reference sequence). For the CDR3, the DNA is TGTGCCAGTAGCCGACAGGGAACCCAAGAGACCCAGTACTTC. Translation: CASSRQGTQETQYF.

The chain employs TRBV9 and TRBJ2-3, with 9 nucleotides matching TRBD1. There are 14 residues in the CDR3. V was pared by 1 base and J by 4 bases, with 1 base of the junction left unmatched. Germline V gene data show CDR1 as SGDLS and CDR2 as YYNGEE. DNA of the CDR3: TGTGCCAGCAGCGTAACAGGGGGCGCAGATACGCAGTATTTT. Translated, it gives CASSVTGGADTQYF.

J is TRBJ2-7 and V is TRBV5-6, with D maybe TRBD1 (6 bases). CDR1 and CDR2 from the germline V gene are SGHDT and YYEEEE. V was pared by 2 bases and J by 2 bases, with 8 bases between. The CDR3 is made up of 13 amino acids. CDR3 DNA: TGTGCCAGCAGCTTTTGGACAGCCTACGAGCAGTACTTC. Amino acid sequence: CASSFWTAYEQYF.

This chain links TRBV5-5 with TRBJ1-4; TRBD1 might be the D (6 bases). V was cut by 0 bases and J by 3 bases, with 12 bases left in between. The CDR3 runs to 16 residues. The germline V gene has CDR1 SGHKS and CDR2 YYEKEE (reference sequence). The CDR3 nucleotides read TGTGCCAGCAGCTTGGTACAGGGAGGGCCTAATGAAAAACTGTTTTTT. Residues: CASSLVQGGPNEKLFF. Variable domain in full (rest from reference TRBV5-5 and TRBJ1-4): DAGVTQSPTHLIKTRGQQVTLRCSPISGHKSVSWYQQVLGQGPQFIFQYYEKEERGRGNFPDRFSARQFPNYSSELNVNALLLGDSALYLCASSLVQGGPNEKLFFGSGTQLSVL.

The chain carries TRBV7-2 and TRBJ1-2; the match to TRBD1 covers 9 bases. This CDR3 has 17 residues. The ends lost 4 bases at V and 8 bases at J; junction bases unmatched: 17. Germline CDR1 SGHTA, CDR2 FQGNSA. The CDR3 DNA reads as TGTGCCAGCAGCTCATCACCGGCGGGACAGGGAACCCAGGGCTACACCTTC. The encoded protein is CASSSSPAGQGTQGYTF.